A selection of T cell receptor beta chains follows, all from one sample in a study of T cell repertoires in cytomegalovirus infection. These TCRs' antigens remain unknown. TCRdb processed the reads anew with MiXCR; each CDR3 protein has one entry. The sample consists of a few hundred thousand distinct CDR3 sequences, about 33% of them appearing once. Here the sequenced sample was cultured PBMCs, taken from culture after CMV antigen stimulation. These receptors originate from a human donor in good health (CMV status not recorded). Some clones in this sample may be carry-over from other donors' samples. Both conserved end residues are part of each CDR3. D genes are given only for firm matches. The listing skips clone size in some rows; elsewhere it reads once, few, many or a size class.

clone size: many; D gene: NA; V gene: TRBV28; J gene: TRBJ1-5; CDR3 protein: CASSCQDTINQPQHF; CDR3 DNA: TGTGCCAGCAGTTGCCAGGACACGATCAATCAGCCCCAGCATTTT
clone size: many; D gene: TRBD2; V gene: TRBV7-2; J gene: TRBJ2-6; CDR3 protein: CASSLLFREGRSGANVLTF; CDR3 DNA: TGTGCCAGCAGCTTACTCTTCCGGGAGGGCCGGTCTGGGGCCAACGTCCTGACTTTC
clone size: NA; D gene: TRBD2; V gene: TRBV7-9; J gene: TRBJ2-4; CDR3 protein: CASSPGGKNIQYF; CDR3 DNA: TGTGCCAGCAGCCCCGGGGGGAAAAACATTCAGTACTTC
clone size: NA; D gene: TRBD1; V gene: TRBV7-6; J gene: TRBJ1-2; CDR3 protein: CASSLGGYGTDYGYTF; CDR3 DNA: TGTGCCAGCAGCTTAGGAGGGTATGGGACAGACTATGGCTACACCTTC
clone size: NA; D gene: NA; V gene: TRBV30; J gene: TRBJ2-1; CDR3 protein: CAWSRLQYEQFF; CDR3 DNA: TGTGCCTGGTCTCGGCTACAGTATGAGCAGTTCTTC
clone size: few; D gene: NA; V gene: TRBV12-3/TRBV12-4; J gene: TRBJ1-1; CDR3 protein: CASSLLQPMNTEAFF; CDR3 DNA: TGTGCCAGCAGTTTGTTACAGCCAATGAACACTGAAGCTTTCTTT
clone size: NA; D gene: NA; V gene: TRBV4-3; J gene: TRBJ2-7; CDR3 protein: CASSQDPENSYEQYF; CDR3 DNA: TGCGCCAGCAGCCAAGATCCGGAGAACAGCTACGAGCAGTACTTC
clone size: NA; D gene: NA; V gene: TRBV20-1; J gene: TRBJ2-5; CDR3 protein: CSAITGRGWGETQYF; CDR3 DNA: TGCAGTGCTATCACGGGAAGGGGATGGGGTGAGACCCAGTACTTC
clone size: NA; D gene: NA; V gene: TRBV7-6; J gene: TRBJ1-5; CDR3 protein: CASSLGKLSGDYSNQPQHF; CDR3 DNA: TGTGCCAGCAGCTTAGGTAAATTGTCAGGGGATTATAGCAATCAGCCCCAGCATTTT
clone size: NA; D gene: NA; V gene: TRBV12-5; J gene: TRBJ2-1; CDR3 protein: CASGLVVGETNNEQFF; CDR3 DNA: TGTGCTAGTGGTTTGGTAGTGGGGGAGACAAACAATGAGCAGTTCTTC
clone size: few; D gene: NA; V gene: TRBV6-2/TRBV6-3; J gene: TRBJ2-1; CDR3 protein: CASRRAGQNYNEQFF; CDR3 DNA: TGTGCCAGCAGGCGAGCGGGACAGAACTACAATGAGCAGTTCTTC
clone size: NA; D gene: TRBD2; V gene: TRBV19; J gene: TRBJ2-1; CDR3 protein: CASSIDLGRGGSGEQFF; CDR3 DNA: TGTGCCAGTAGTATAGATCTAGGGCGGGGGGGGTCAGGGGAGCAGTTCTTC
clone size: NA; D gene: NA; V gene: TRBV5-1; J gene: TRBJ2-1; CDR3 protein: CASSPSPTYNEQFF; CDR3 DNA: TGCGCCAGCAGCCCCAGTCCAACCTACAATGAGCAGTTCTTC
clone size: NA; D gene: NA; V gene: TRBV7-2; J gene: TRBJ2-2; CDR3 protein: CASSPAGSLGGELFF; CDR3 DNA: TGTGCCAGCAGCCCCGCTGGATCCTTAGGCGGGGAGCTGTTTTTT
clone size: NA; D gene: TRBD2; V gene: TRBV12-3/TRBV12-4; J gene: TRBJ2-5; CDR3 protein: CASSIAGGGETQYF; CDR3 DNA: TGTGCCAGCAGTATAGCGGGAGGAGGGGAGACCCAGTACTTC
clone size: NA; D gene: TRBD1; V gene: TRBV6-8; J gene: TRBJ1-1; CDR3 protein: CASRTGMSGTEAFF; CDR3 DNA: TGTGCCAGCAGGACAGGGATGTCGGGCACTGAAGCTTTCTTT
clone size: once; D gene: TRBD2; V gene: TRBV28; J gene: TRBJ2-7; CDR3 protein: CVSNSGSSYEQYF; CDR3 DNA: TGTGTCAGCAACAGCGGGAGCTCCTACGAGCAGTACTTC
clone size: once; D gene: TRBD2; V gene: TRBV6-2/TRBV6-3; J gene: TRBJ2-3; CDR3 protein: CASSYSSLAGATQYF; CDR3 DNA: TGTGCCAGCAGTTACTCGAGTCTAGCGGGAGCTACGCAGTATTTT
clone size: few; D gene: NA; V gene: TRBV12-3/TRBV12-4; J gene: TRBJ1-2; CDR3 protein: CASSSVLGYTF; CDR3 DNA: TGTGCCAGCAGTTCGGTCCTTGGCTACACCTTC
clone size: NA; D gene: TRBD1; V gene: TRBV6-6; J gene: TRBJ1-2; CDR3 protein: CASSYDRAMPYGYTF; CDR3 DNA: TGTGCCAGCAGTTACGACAGGGCTATGCCTTATGGCTACACCTTC
clone size: NA; D gene: TRBD1; V gene: TRBV7-9; J gene: TRBJ1-5; CDR3 protein: CASSVGDRGLNQPQHF; CDR3 DNA: TGTGCCAGCAGCGTTGGAGACAGGGGGCTCAATCAGCCCCAGCATTTT
clone size: few; D gene: TRBD1; V gene: TRBV27; J gene: TRBJ1-4; CDR3 protein: CASSLSKIRGLNEKLFF; CDR3 DNA: TGTGCCAGCAGTTTATCCAAAATTAGGGGGCTGAATGAAAAACTGTTTTTT
clone size: NA; D gene: NA; V gene: TRBV9; J gene: TRBJ1-1; CDR3 protein: CASSVGDRMNTEAFF; CDR3 DNA: TGTGCCAGCAGCGTAGGCGACAGGATGAACACTGAAGCTTTCTTT
clone size: few; D gene: NA; V gene: TRBV6-8; J gene: TRBJ2-5; CDR3 protein: CASSGEGSQETQYF; CDR3 DNA: TGTGCCAGCAGTGGTGAGGGCAGCCAAGAGACCCAGTACTTC
clone size: many; D gene: NA; V gene: TRBV7-2; J gene: TRBJ1-3; CDR3 protein: CASSLDGNTIYF; CDR3 DNA: TGTGCCAGCAGCTTAGATGGAAACACCATATATTTT
clone size: NA; D gene: TRBD1; V gene: TRBV15; J gene: TRBJ1-2; CDR3 protein: CATSRDRAANYGYTF; CDR3 DNA: TGTGCCACCAGCCGTGACAGGGCAGCTAACTATGGCTACACCTTC
clone size: NA; D gene: TRBD2; V gene: TRBV6-2/TRBV6-3; J gene: TRBJ2-1; CDR3 protein: CASTKNVAGESYNEQFF; CDR3 DNA: TGTGCCAGCACCAAAAATGTAGCGGGAGAGTCCTACAATGAGCAGTTCTTC
clone size: NA; D gene: NA; V gene: TRBV19; J gene: TRBJ2-7; CDR3 protein: CASRSRGVEQYF; CDR3 DNA: TGTGCCAGTAGAAGCAGGGGGGTCGAGCAGTACTTC
clone size: NA; D gene: NA; V gene: TRBV7-4; J gene: TRBJ2-3; CDR3 protein: CASSFKGDDTQYF; CDR3 DNA: TGTGCCAGCAGCTTCAAAGGGGACGATACGCAGTATTTT
clone size: NA; D gene: NA; V gene: TRBV20-1; J gene: TRBJ1-1; CDR3 protein: CSVPGQMNTEAFF; CDR3 DNA: TGCAGTGTCCCCGGACAGATGAACACTGAAGCTTTCTTT
clone size: NA; D gene: NA; V gene: TRBV12-3/TRBV12-4; J gene: TRBJ2-1; CDR3 protein: CASSPLGGGWGEQFF; CDR3 DNA: TGTGCCAGCAGTCCCCTTGGGGGAGGATGGGGTGAGCAGTTCTTC
clone size: once; D gene: NA; V gene: TRBV19; J gene: TRBJ2-7; CDR3 protein: CASTPGDRDYEQYF; CDR3 DNA: TGTGCCAGTACCCCCGGAGACAGAGACTACGAGCAGTACTTC
clone size: NA; D gene: TRBD1; V gene: TRBV6-1; J gene: TRBJ2-3; CDR3 protein: CASSTGQGGSDTQYF; CDR3 DNA: TGTGCCAGCAGTACTGGACAGGGGGGCTCAGATACGCAGTATTTT
clone size: few; D gene: TRBD1; V gene: TRBV24-1; J gene: TRBJ2-1; CDR3 protein: CATSVHRGNEQFF; CDR3 DNA: TGTGCCACCAGTGTTCACAGGGGGAATGAGCAGTTCTTC
clone size: NA; D gene: NA; V gene: TRBV12-3/TRBV12-4; J gene: TRBJ1-4; CDR3 protein: CASSFVGDTNEKLFF; CDR3 DNA: TGTGCCAGCAGTTTTGTGGGGGACACTAATGAAAAACTGTTTTTT
clone size: NA; D gene: TRBD2; V gene: TRBV9; J gene: TRBJ2-3; CDR3 protein: CASSVDGGRPTDTQYF; CDR3 DNA: TGTGCCAGCAGCGTAGATGGCGGGAGGCCCACAGATACGCAGTATTTT
clone size: NA; D gene: NA; V gene: TRBV29-1; J gene: TRBJ1-2; CDR3 protein: CSVNGQGYGYTF; CDR3 DNA: TGCAGCGTTAACGGACAAGGGTATGGCTACACCTTC
clone size: NA; D gene: TRBD2; V gene: TRBV7-6; J gene: TRBJ2-7; CDR3 protein: CASSLTLASGTDYSAYEQYF; CDR3 DNA: TGTGCCAGCAGCTTGACGTTGGCTAGCGGGACGGACTACTCTGCCTACGAGCAGTACTTC
clone size: many; D gene: NA; V gene: TRBV6-2/TRBV6-3; J gene: TRBJ1-2; CDR3 protein: CASSWDTINYGYTF; CDR3 DNA: TGTGCCAGCAGTTGGGACACGATTAACTATGGCTACACCTTC
clone size: NA; D gene: NA; V gene: TRBV4-1; J gene: TRBJ1-5; CDR3 protein: CASSQVLDRRTPQHF; CDR3 DNA: TGCGCCAGCAGCCAAGTCCTAGACCGACGTACGCCCCAGCATTTT